This T cell receptor (beta chain) was captured by sequencing in a study of CD8 T cells in Susac syndrome. Overall study findings and caveats: The relatively small number of individuals in the TCR sequencing and HLA analysis was acknowledged by the study.

Trimming pared 0 bases from V and 10 bases from J, leaving 7 bases between. Germline CDR1 reads LGHNA; CDR2 reads YSLEER. This CDR3 is 11 amino acids long. The authors carried out high-throughput sequencing of TCR beta. They applied it to CD8+ and CD4+ T cells obtained from blood. CD8+ and CD4+ T cells were negatively isolated; TEMRA cells were FACS-enriched. Regarding this clonotype: Its antigen is as yet unknown.

Random hexamers were used to reverse transcribe the RNA input (0.5 to 1 ug). The immunoSEQ assay covered 54 Vbeta and 13 Jbeta segments for CDR3. TCRdb analysed the immunoSEQ multiplex PCR reads with MiXCR anew, one entry per CDR3 protein. The data show approximately 130,000 distinct CDR3 sequences, 94% seen once. The receptor comes from a human donor in good health. The rearrangement links TRBV4-3 to TRBJ2-7; D gene unclear. The sequencing input was CD4+ T cells from PBMCs. CDR3 nucleotide sequence: TGCGCCAGCAGCCAAGATAGGGTACAGTACTTC. Translating gives CASSQDRVQYF.